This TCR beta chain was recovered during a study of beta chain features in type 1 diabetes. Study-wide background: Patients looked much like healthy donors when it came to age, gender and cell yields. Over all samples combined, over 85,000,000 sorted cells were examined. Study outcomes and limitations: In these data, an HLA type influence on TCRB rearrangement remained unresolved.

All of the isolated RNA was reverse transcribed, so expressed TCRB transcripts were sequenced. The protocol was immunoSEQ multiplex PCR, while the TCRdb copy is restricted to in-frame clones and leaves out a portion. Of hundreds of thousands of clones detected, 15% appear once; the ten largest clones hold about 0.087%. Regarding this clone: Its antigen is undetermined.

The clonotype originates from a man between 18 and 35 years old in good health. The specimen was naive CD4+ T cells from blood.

The CDR3 DNA is TGTGCCAGCAGCGCAACTAGCGGGAGGGCACGGGCAGATACGCAGTATTTT. Protein sequence: CASSATSGRARADTQYF. The chain combines TRBV5-4 with TRBJ2-3, with TRBD2 matching over 13 bases. The germline CDR1 and CDR2 sequences are SGHNT and YYREEE (reference sequence). With 4 bases clipped from V and 4 bases from J, the junction kept 9 bases outside the gene matches. This CDR3 region has 17 residues. Supplemented by reference TRBV5-4 and TRBJ2-3, the full variable domain reads ETGVTQSPTHLIKTRGQQVTLRCSSQSGHNTVSWYQQALGQGPQFIFQYYREEENGRGNFPPRFSGLQFPNYSSELNVNALELDDSALYLCASSATSGRARADTQYFGPGTRLTVL.